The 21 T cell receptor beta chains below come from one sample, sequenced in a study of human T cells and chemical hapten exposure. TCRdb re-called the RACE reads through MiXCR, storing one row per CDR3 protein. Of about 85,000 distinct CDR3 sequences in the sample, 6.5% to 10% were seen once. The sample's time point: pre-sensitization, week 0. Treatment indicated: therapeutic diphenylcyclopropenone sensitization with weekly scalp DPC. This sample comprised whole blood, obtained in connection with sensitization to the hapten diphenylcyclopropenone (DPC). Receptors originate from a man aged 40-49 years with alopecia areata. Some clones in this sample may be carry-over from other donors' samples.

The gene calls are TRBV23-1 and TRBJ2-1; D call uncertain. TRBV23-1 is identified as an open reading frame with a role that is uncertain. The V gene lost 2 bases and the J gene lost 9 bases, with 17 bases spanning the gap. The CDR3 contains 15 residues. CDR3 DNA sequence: TGCGCCAGCAGTCAAGGGTGGGAAGGGCGGCCTGAGCAGTTCTTC. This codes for CASSQGWEGRPEQFF.

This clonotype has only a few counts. The CDR3 nucleotides are TGTGCCAGCAGCGTAGCCCTCCCCCCAGATACGCAGTATTTT. This codes for CASSVALPPDTQYF. The rearrangement links TRBV9 to TRBJ2-3; D remains ambiguous. The germline V gene has CDR1 SGDLS and CDR2 YYNGEE. Deletions cut 0 bases from V and 4 bases from J, with 9 bases between. The CDR3 has 14 residues.

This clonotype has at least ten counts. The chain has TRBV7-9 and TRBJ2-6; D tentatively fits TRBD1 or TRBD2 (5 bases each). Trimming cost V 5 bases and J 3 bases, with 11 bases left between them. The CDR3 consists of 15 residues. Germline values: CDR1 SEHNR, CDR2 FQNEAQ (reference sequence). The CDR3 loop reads CASSRGPRGANVLTF. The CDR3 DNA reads TGTGCCAGCAGCCGGGGACCCCGTGGGGCCAACGTCCTGACTTTC.

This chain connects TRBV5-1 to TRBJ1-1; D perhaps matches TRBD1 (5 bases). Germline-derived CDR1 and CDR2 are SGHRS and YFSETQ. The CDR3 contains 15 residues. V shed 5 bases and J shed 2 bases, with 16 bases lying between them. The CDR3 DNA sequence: TGCGCCAGCAGTTCGCAGGGCCCATATAACACTGAAGCTTTCTTT. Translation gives CASSSQGPYNTEAFF.

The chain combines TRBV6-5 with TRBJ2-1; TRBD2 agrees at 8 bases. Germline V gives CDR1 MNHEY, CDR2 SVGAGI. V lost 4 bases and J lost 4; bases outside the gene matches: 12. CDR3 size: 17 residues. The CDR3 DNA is TGTGCCAGCAGTTCCGCCGTAGGACTAGCTATATACAATGAGCAGTTCTTC. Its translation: CASSSAVGLAIYNEQFF.

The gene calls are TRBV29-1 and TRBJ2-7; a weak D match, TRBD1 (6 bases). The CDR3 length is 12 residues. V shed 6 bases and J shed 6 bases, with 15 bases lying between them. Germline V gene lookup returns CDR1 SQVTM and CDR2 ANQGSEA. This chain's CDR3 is CSVQQGSAEQYF. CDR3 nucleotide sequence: TGCAGCGTGCAGCAGGGGTCCGCCGAGCAGTACTTC.

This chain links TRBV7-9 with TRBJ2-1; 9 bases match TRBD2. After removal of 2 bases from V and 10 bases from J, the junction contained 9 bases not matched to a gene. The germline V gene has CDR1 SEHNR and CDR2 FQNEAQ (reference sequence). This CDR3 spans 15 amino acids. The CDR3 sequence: CASSLRGLASQEQFF. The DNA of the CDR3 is TGTGCCAGCAGCTTAAGGGGACTAGCATCTCAGGAGCAGTTCTTC. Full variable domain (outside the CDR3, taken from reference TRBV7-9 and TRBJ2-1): DTGVSQNPRHKITKRGQNVTFRCDPISEHNRLYWYRQTLGQGPEFLTYFQNEAQLEKSRLLSDRFSAERPKGSFSTLEIQRTEQGDSAMYLCASSLRGLASQEQFFGPGTRLTVL.

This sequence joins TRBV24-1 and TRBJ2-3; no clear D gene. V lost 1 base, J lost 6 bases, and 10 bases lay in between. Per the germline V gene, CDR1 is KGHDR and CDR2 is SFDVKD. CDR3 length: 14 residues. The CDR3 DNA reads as TGTGCCACCAGTGATTTTGGTCGCCCGGATACGCAGTATTTT. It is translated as CATSDFGRPDTQYF.

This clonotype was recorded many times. CDR3 sequence reads: CASSLAGGADTQYF. The CDR3 DNA reads TGCGCCAGCAGCTTGGCGGGAGGCGCAGATACGCAGTATTTT. The chain is built from TRBV5-1 and TRBJ2-3; 7 bases are a match to TRBD2. The V segment lost 0 bases and the J segment 4 bases; nucleotides outside the gene matches: 2. CDR3 size: 14 residues. CDR1 is SGHRS and CDR2 is YFSETQ in the germline V gene.

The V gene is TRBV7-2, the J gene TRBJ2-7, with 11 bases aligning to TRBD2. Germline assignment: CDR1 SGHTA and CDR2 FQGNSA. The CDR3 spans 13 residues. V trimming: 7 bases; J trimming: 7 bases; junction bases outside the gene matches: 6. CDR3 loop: CASNRGLAEEQYF. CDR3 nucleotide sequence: TGTGCCAGCAACCGGGGACTAGCGGAAGAGCAGTACTTC.

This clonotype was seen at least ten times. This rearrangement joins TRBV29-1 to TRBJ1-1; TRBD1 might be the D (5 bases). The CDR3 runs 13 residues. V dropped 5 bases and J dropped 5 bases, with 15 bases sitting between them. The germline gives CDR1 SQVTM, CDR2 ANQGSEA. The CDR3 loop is CSVLKQGGTEAFF. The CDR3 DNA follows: TGCAGCGTTCTAAAGCAGGGAGGAACTGAAGCTTTCTTT.

The CDR3 here is CASSHPKNIQYF. CDR3 coding DNA: TGTGCCAGCAGCCACCCCAAAAACATTCAGTACTTC. The rearrangement joins TRBV7-2 to TRBJ2-4; unclear D gene. Germline V gene lookup returns CDR1 SGHTA and CDR2 FQGNSA. The CDR3 length is 12 residues. Deletions cut 5 bases from V and 2 bases from J, with 4 bases between.

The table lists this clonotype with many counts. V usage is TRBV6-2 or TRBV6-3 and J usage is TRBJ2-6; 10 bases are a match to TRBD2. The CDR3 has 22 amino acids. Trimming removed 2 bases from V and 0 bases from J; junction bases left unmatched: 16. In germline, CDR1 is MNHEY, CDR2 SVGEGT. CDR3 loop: CASSYGGTPGLAANSGANVLTF. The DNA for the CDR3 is TGTGCCAGCAGTTACGGCGGGACACCAGGACTAGCGGCCAACTCTGGGGCCAACGTCCTGACTTTC.

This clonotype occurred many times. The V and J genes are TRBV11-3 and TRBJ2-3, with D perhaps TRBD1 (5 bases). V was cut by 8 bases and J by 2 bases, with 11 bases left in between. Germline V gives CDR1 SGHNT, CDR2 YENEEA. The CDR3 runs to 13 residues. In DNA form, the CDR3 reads TGTGCCAGCGGCAGGGTCGACACAGATACGCAGTATTTT. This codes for CASGRVDTDTQYF.

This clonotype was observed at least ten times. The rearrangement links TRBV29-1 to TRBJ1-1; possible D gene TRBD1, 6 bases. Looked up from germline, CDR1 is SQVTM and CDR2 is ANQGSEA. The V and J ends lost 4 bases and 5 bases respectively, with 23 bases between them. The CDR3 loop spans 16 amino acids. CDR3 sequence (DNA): TGCAGCGTTGGTGGAGGGACCGCAGGGGCGCGAACTGAAGCTTTCTTT. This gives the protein CSVGGGTAGARTEAFF.

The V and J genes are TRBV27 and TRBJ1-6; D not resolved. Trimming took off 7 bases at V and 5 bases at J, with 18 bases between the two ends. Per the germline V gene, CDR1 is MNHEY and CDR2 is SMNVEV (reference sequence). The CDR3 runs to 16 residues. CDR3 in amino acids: CASTQVPQFHNSPLHF. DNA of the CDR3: TGTGCCAGCACCCAAGTTCCACAATTTCATAATTCACCCCTCCACTTT.

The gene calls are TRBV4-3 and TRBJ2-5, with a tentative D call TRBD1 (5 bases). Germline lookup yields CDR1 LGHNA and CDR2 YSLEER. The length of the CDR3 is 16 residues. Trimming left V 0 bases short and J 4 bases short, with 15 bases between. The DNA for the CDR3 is TGCGCCAGCAGCCAAGATGGGGCAGGGCGGACAGAGACCCAGTACTTC. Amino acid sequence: CASSQDGAGRTETQYF.

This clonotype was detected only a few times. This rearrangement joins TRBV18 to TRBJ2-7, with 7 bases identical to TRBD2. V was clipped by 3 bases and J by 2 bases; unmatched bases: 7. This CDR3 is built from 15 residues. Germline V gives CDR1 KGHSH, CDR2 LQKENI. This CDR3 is CASSPALAVTYEQYV. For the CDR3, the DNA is TGTGCCAGCTCACCCGCCCTAGCGGTAACCTACGAGCAGTACGTC.

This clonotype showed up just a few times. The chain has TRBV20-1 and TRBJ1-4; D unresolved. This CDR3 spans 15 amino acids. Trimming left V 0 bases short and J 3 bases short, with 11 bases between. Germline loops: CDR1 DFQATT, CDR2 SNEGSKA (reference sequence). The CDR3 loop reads CSARDTGVANEKLFF. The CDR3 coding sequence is TGCAGTGCTAGAGATACCGGGGTGGCTAATGAAAAACTGTTTTTT.

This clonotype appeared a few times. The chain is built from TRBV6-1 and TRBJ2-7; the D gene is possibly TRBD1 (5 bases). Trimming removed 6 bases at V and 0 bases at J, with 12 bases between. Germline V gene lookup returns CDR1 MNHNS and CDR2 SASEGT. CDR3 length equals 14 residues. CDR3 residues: CASRQDPISYEQYV. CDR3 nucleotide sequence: TGTGCCAGCAGACAGGACCCAATCTCCTACGAGCAGTACGTC.

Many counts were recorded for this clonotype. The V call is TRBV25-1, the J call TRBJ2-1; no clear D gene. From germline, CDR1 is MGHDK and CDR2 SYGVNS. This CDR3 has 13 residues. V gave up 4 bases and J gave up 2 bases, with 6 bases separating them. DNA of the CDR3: TGTGCCAGCAGTGTAGGCACCTACAATGAGCAGTTCTTC. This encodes CASSVGTYNEQFF. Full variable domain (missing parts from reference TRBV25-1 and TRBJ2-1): EADIYQTPRYLVIGTGKKITLECSQTMGHDKMYWYQQDPGMELHLIHYSYGVNSTEKGDLSSESTVSRIRTEHFPLTLESARPSHTSQYLCASSVGTYNEQFFGPGTRLTVL.